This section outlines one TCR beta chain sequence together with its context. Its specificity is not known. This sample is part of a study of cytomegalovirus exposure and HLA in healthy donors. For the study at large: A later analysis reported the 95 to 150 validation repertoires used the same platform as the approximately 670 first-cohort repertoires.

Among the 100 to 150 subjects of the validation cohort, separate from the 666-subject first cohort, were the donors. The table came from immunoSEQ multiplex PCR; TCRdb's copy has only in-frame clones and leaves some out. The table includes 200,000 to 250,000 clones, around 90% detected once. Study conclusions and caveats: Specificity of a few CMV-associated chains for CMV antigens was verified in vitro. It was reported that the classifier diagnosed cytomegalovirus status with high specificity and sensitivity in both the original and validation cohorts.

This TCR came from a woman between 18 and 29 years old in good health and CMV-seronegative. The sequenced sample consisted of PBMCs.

The CDR3 is CASTPLAGGTDTQYF. Here the CDR3 DNA reads TGCGCCAGCACACCGCTAGCGGGAGGAACAGATACGCAGTATTTT. The rearrangement links TRBV5-1 to TRBJ2-3, with TRBD2 matching 11 bases. Germline CDR1 is SGHRS and CDR2 is YFSETQ. There are 15 residues in the CDR3. Trimming at V came to 6 bases and at J to 3 bases, leaving 6 bases not matched to a gene.